What follows describes a single T cell receptor beta chain. What it recognizes is unknown. Together with a sample-barcoded 5' primer, a J-beta primer mix was included in a second PCR lasting about 7 to 12 cycles. Using its own MiXCR run on the 5' RACE reads, TCRdb lists one record per CDR3 protein. The sample lists about 750,000 distinct CDR3 sequences; approximately 53% were seen once. This sample was included in a study of blood T cells in healthy people across ages. Each donor gave roughly 9.1 milliliters of peripheral blood. Isolation per sample recovered at least 6 million PBMCs. Per sample, extraction of total RNA gave at least 5.5 micrograms in every case. Germline V CDR1 and CDR2: MGHDK, SYGVNS. The CDR3 runs to 12 residues. Trimming shortened V by 3 bases and J by 8 bases, and 7 bases separated the two germline ends. Regarding the study as a whole: TCR beta diversity per million T cells fell roughly linearly with age.

The material sequenced was blood. The origin of this receptor is a man at least 80 years old in good health. The chain carries TRBV25-1 and TRBJ1-4; D is undetermined. Written as DNA, the CDR3 is TGTGCCAGCAGTGACCGGAGGGAAAAACTGTTTTTT. Its translation is CASSDRREKLFF.